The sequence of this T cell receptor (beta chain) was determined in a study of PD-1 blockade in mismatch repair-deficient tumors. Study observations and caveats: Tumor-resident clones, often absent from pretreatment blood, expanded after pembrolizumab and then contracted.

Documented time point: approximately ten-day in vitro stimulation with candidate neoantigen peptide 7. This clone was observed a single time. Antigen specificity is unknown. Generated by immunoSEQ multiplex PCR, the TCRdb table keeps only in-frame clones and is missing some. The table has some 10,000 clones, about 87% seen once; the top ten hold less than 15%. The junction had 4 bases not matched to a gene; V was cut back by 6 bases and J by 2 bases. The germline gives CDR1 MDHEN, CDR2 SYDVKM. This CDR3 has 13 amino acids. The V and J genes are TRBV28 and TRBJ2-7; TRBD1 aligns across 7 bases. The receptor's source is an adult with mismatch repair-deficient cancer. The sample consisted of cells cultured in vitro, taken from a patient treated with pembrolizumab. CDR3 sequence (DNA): TGTGCCAGCAGGCTCACAGGGGCCTACGAGCAGTACTTC. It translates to CASRLTGAYEQYF. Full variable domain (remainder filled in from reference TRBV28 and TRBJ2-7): DVKVTQSSRYLVKRTGEKVFLECVQDMDHENMFWYRQDPGLGLRLIYFSYDVKMKEKGDIPEGYSVSREKKERFSLILESASTNQTSMYLCASRLTGAYEQYFGPGTRLTVT.